This TCR beta chain was found in a study of beta chain features in type 1 diabetes. General study results and limits: TCRB CDR3s were moderately but significantly shorter in Type 1 diabetes patients in all four CD4+ subsets.

CDR1 is SGHRS and CDR2 is YFSETQ in the germline V gene. The CDR3 is 15 residues long. V lost 1 base to trimming and J lost 2 bases; unmatched junction nucleotides: 2. This clone was observed a single time. The antigen remains undetermined. The sequenced template was cDNA made from the entire isolated RNA. Sequenced by immunoSEQ multiplex PCR; TCRdb stores in-frame clones only, minus some. Counted here are about 16,000 clones, less than 85% occurring once; the ten biggest clones make up around 0.76%. The clonotype was recovered from a man aged 30-40 years with type 1 diabetes. V and J are TRBV5-1 and TRBJ1-4; 7 nucleotides match TRBD1. The sequencing input was stem cell memory CD4+ T cells from blood. CDR3 residues: CASSLTGQTNEKLFF. The CDR3 DNA reads TGCGCCAGCAGCTTGACGGGACAGACTAATGAAAAACTGTTTTTT.